A single sample is the source of the 10 T cell receptor beta chains below, sequenced in a study of blood T cell repertoires in COVID-19. The method was immunoSEQ multiplex PCR; TCRdb's version includes in-frame clones alone and lacks a portion of them. This sample has 90,000 or so clones; roughly 84% occur once, and the top ten carry approximately 25%. Specimen: peripheral blood. These receptors were obtained from a man aged 60 to 69 with acute or convalescent COVID-19.

J is TRBJ1-4 and V is TRBV5-4, with 12 bases identical to TRBD1. This CDR3 is 17 amino acids long. Germline V gives CDR1 SGHNT, CDR2 YYREEE (reference sequence). J lost 6 bases, V lost 2 bases, and 8 bases had no gene match. CDR3 sequence reads: CASSFGGQGAGYEKLFF. CDR3 bases: TGTGCCAGCAGCTTTGGGGGACAGGGGGCCGGATATGAAAAACTGTTTTTT. Based on the CDR3 plus reference TRBV5-4 and TRBJ1-4, the full variable domain is ETGVTQSPTHLIKTRGQQVTLRCSSQSGHNTVSWYQQALGQGPQFIFQYYREEENGRGNFPPRFSGLQFPNYSSELNVNALELDDSALYLCASSFGGQGAGYEKLFFGSGTQLSVL.

The V call is TRBV5-1, the J call TRBJ2-3; 13 nucleotides match TRBD2. Losses at the gene ends were 5 bases for V and 0 bases for J; bases not matched to a gene: 0. CDR3 length: 15 amino acids. From germline, CDR1 is SGHRS and CDR2 YFSETQ. CDR3 region: CASRGLAGSTDTQYF. The CDR3 nucleotides are TGCGCCAGCAGGGGACTAGCGGGGAGCACAGATACGCAGTATTTT.

V and J are TRBV15 and TRBJ1-2; 9 bases fit TRBD1. Per the germline V gene, CDR1 is LNHNV and CDR2 is YYDKDF (reference sequence). CDR3 length equals 16 residues. Trimming at V came to 0 bases and at J to 1 base, leaving 3 bases not matched to a gene. CDR3 residues: CATSREKTGGNYGYTF. The DNA of the CDR3 is TGTGCCACCAGCAGAGAGAAGACAGGGGGTAACTATGGCTACACCTTC.

This chain connects TRBV18 to TRBJ1-1; weak D call: TRBD1 (6 bases). Trimming stripped 6 bases from V and 0 bases from J, with 26 bases between. The CDR3 consists of 19 residues. Germline V gene data show CDR1 as KGHSH and CDR2 as LQKENI. CDR3 nucleotide sequence: TGTGCCAGCTCCCGGGGAGTGTCAGGGGCTCTCGGAATGAACACTGAAGCTTTCTTT. Translated: CASSRGVSGALGMNTEAFF.

The V call is TRBV20-1, the J call TRBJ1-4; 7 bases are a match to TRBD1. Germline V gives CDR1 DFQATT, CDR2 SNEGSKA (reference sequence). This CDR3 region has 15 residues. After removal of 3 bases from V and 3 bases from J, the junction contained 7 bases not matched to a gene. This chain's CDR3 is CSASRRTGPNEKLFF. CDR3 DNA sequence: TGCAGTGCTAGTCGAAGGACAGGACCTAATGAAAAACTGTTTTTT.

V and J are TRBV5-1 and TRBJ2-3; D is ambiguous. V lost 0 bases, J lost 5 bases, and 16 bases lay in between. This CDR3 has 16 residues. Looked up from germline, CDR1 is SGHRS and CDR2 is YFSETQ. Here the CDR3 reads CASSLEPGSLGDTQYF. The CDR3 DNA sequence: TGCGCCAGCAGCTTGGAACCAGGATCACTTGGAGATACGCAGTATTTT.

The rearrangement uses TRBV5-6 and TRBJ2-1, with TRBD2 matching over 8 bases. V shed 2 bases, J shed 4 bases, and the junction held 8 bases outside the gene matches. This CDR3 is 16 amino acids long. CDR1 and CDR2 from the germline V gene are SGHDT and YYEEEE. CDR3 DNA: TGTGCCAGCAGCTTTGACCTCGGGGGGGTTTACAATGAGCAGTTCTTC. Translating it yields CASSFDLGGVYNEQFF.

The gene calls are TRBV9 and TRBJ2-3; TRBD1 agrees at 7 bases. Germline V CDR1 and CDR2: SGDLS, YYNGEE. The CDR3 covers 15 residues. J was trimmed by 2 bases and V by 3 bases; bases with no gene match: 6. The CDR3 DNA is TGTGCCAGCAGCGCGGGACAGAAACCCACAGATACGCAGTATTTT. This encodes CASSAGQKPTDTQYF.

This rearrangement joins TRBV18 to TRBJ2-5; D perhaps matches TRBD2 (6 bases). The CDR3 is made up of 14 amino acids. Germline CDR1 is KGHSH and CDR2 is LQKENI. V was trimmed by 2 bases and J by 6 bases, leaving 13 bases between them. CDR3 bases: TGTGCCAGCTCACCATGGGCTAGCGAACAGACCCAGTACTTC. Protein product: CASSPWASEQTQYF.

This rearrangement joins TRBV5-1 to TRBJ2-1; tentative D call: TRBD2 (5 bases). The ends were cut back, 2 bases at V and 10 bases at J, with 13 bases in the middle. The germline gives CDR1 SGHRS, CDR2 YFSETQ. The CDR3 has 13 amino acids. DNA of the CDR3: TGCGCCAGCAGCTTAACTATCGGCGGGGAGCAGTTCTTC. It translates to CASSLTIGGEQFF.